The next 5 T cell receptor beta chains were all read from a single sample in a study of blood T cell repertoires in COVID-19. The table came from immunoSEQ multiplex PCR; TCRdb's copy has only in-frame clones and leaves some out. The sample holds 120,000 or so clones; around 83% are singletons and the top ten take approximately 5.8%. Sequences were obtained from peripheral blood. The receptors shown here come from a man older than 75 with active or convalescent COVID-19.

This clone appeared a single time. The V call is TRBV6-1, the J call TRBJ2-1; 10 bases match TRBD1. Germline loops: CDR1 MNHNS, CDR2 SASEGT. CDR3 size: 13 residues. The CDR3 DNA sequence: TGTGTCGCCGGGACAGGGGTTTACAATGAGCAGTTCTTC. Protein sequence: CVAGTGVYNEQFF.

V gene TRBV18 combines with J gene TRBJ1-4; D may be TRBD1 (6 bases). Germline V gene data show CDR1 as KGHSH and CDR2 as LQKENI. Trimming took 3 bases from V and 6 from J, leaving 11 bases between them. The CDR3 has 14 residues. CDR3 DNA: TGTGCCAGCTCACCGTTACAGGGAGATGAAAAACTGTTTTTT. Protein product: CASSPLQGDEKLFF.

The rearrangement joins TRBV2 to TRBJ1-3, with 7 bases fitting TRBD1. Per germline, CDR1 SNHLY and CDR2 FYNNEI. Trimming at V came to 9 bases and at J to 3 bases, leaving 5 bases not matched to a gene. This CDR3 spans 13 amino acids. The CDR3 loop reads CASQGVYGNTIYF. The CDR3 DNA follows: TGTGCCAGTCAGGGGGTATATGGAAACACCATATATTTT.

This chain uses TRBV14 with TRBJ1-6, with unresolved D. V shed 3 bases and J shed 0 bases, with 15 bases lying between them. The germline CDR1 and CDR2 sequences are SGHDN and FVKESK. CDR3 size: 18 residues. The CDR3 reads CASSQGRLTSSYNSPLHF. The CDR3, as DNA: TGTGCCAGCAGCCAGGGCAGGCTTACAAGCTCCTATAATTCACCCCTCCACTTT.

The rearrangement links TRBV7-3 to TRBJ2-3; D remains ambiguous. Trimming took 6 bases from V and 7 from J, leaving 14 bases between them. Germline V CDR1 and CDR2: SGHTA, FQGTGA. This CDR3 comprises 13 residues. In DNA form, the CDR3 reads TGTGCCAGCAGACAGCCCCCAGAGAATACGCAGTATTTT. Translated, it gives CASRQPPENTQYF.